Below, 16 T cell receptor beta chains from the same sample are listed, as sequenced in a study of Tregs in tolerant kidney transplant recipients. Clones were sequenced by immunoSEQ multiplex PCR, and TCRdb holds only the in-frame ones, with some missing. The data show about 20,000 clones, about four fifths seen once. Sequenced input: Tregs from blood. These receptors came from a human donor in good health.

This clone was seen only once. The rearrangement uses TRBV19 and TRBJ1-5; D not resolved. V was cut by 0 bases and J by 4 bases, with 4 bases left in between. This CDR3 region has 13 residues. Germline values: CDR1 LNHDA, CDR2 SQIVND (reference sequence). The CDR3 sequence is CASSIDPNQPQHF. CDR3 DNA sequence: TGTGCCAGTAGTATAGACCCTAATCAGCCCCAGCATTTT.

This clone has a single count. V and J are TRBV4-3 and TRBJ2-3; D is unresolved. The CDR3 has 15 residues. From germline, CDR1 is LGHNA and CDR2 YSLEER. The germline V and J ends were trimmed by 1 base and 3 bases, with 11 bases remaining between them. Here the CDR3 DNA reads TGCGCCAGCAGCCAAGGATATTCACAGACAGATACGCAGTATTTT. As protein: CASSQGYSQTDTQYF.

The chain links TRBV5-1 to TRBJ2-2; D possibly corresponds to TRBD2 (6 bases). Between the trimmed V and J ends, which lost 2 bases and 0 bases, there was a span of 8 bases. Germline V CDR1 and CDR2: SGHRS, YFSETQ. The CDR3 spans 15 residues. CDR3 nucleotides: TGCGCCAGCAGCTTCTGGGGGGCGAACACCGGGGAGCTGTTTTTT. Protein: CASSFWGANTGELFF.

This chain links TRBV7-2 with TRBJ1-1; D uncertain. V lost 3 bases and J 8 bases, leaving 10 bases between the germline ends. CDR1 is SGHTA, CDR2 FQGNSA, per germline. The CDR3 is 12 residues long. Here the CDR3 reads CASSFFTREAFF. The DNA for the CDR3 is TGTGCCAGCAGCTTCTTCACCCGAGAAGCTTTCTTT. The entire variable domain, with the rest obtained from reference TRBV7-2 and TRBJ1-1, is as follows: GAGVSQSPSNKVTEKGKDVELRCDPISGHTALYWYRQSLGQGLEFLIYFQGNSAPDKSGLPSDRFSAERTGGSVSTLTIQRTQQEDSAVYLCASSFFTREAFFGQGTRLTVV.

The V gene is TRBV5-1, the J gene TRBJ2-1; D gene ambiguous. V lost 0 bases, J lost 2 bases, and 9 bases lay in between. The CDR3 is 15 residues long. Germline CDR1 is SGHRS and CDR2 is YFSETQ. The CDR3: CASSLGGGTYNEQFF. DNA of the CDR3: TGCGCCAGCAGCTTGGGGGGTGGAACCTACAATGAGCAGTTCTTC.

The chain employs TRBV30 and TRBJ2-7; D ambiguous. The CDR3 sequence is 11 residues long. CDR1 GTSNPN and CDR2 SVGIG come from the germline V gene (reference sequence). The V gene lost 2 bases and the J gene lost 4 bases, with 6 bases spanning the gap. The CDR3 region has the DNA TGTGCCTGGAGTTGGGCGTACGAGCAGTACTTC. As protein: CAWSWAYEQYF.

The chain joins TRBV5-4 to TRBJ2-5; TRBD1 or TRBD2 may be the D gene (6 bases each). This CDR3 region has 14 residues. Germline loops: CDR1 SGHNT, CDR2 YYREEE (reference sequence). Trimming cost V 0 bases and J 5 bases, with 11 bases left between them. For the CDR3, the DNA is TGTGCCAGCAGCTTGGGACAGGCGGGGGAGACCCAGTACTTC. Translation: CASSLGQAGETQYF. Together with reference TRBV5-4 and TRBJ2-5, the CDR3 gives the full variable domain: ETGVTQSPTHLIKTRGQQVTLRCSSQSGHNTVSWYQQALGQGPQFIFQYYREEENGRGNFPPRFSGLQFPNYSSELNVNALELDDSALYLCASSLGQAGETQYFGPGTRLLVL.

The CDR3 DNA is TGTGCCAGGCCCGGGAACACTGAAGCTTTCTTT. It translates to CARPGNTEAFF. The chain employs TRBV21-1 and TRBJ1-1. TRBV21-1 is reported as a pseudogene. This CDR3 has 11 amino acids.

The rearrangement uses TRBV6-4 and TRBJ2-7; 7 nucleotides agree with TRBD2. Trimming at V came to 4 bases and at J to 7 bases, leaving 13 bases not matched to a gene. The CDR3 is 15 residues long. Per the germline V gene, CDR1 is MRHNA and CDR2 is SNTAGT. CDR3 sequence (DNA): TGTGCCAGCAGTGGGTCGGTAGCGGGTGGTTTGGAGCAGTACTTC. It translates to CASSGSVAGGLEQYF.

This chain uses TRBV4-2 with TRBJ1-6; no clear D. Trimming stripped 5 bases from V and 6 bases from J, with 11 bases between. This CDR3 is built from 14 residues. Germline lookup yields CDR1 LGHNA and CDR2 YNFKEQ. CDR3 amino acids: CASSWAGFNSPLHF. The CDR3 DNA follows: TGTGCCAGCAGCTGGGCGGGGTTTAATTCACCCCTCCACTTT.

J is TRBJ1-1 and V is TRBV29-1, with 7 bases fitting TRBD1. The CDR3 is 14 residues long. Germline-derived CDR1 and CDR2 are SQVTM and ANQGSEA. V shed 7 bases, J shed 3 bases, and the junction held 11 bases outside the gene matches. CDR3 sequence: CSARTGRGDTEAFF. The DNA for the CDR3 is TGCAGCGCCCGGACAGGTCGGGGGGACACTGAAGCTTTCTTT.

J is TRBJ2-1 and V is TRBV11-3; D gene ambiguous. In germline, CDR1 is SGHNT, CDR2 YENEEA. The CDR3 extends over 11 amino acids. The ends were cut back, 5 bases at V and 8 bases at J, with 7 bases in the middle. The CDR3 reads CASSADHEQFF. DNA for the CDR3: TGTGCCAGCAGCGCGGACCATGAGCAGTTCTTC.

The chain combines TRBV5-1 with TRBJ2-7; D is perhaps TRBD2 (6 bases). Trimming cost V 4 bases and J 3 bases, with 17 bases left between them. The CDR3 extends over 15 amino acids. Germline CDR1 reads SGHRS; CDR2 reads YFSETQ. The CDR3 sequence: CASSPLGLTRYEQYF. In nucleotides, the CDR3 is TGCGCCAGCAGCCCTCTGGGACTGACACGCTACGAGCAGTACTTC.

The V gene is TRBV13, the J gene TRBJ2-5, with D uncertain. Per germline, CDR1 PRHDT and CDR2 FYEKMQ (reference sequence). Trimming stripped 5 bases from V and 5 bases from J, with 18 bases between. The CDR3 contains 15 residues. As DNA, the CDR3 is TGTGCCAGCAGCCCGAGGCCGGGCCCCGTGGAGACCCAGTACTTC. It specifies CASSPRPGPVETQYF.

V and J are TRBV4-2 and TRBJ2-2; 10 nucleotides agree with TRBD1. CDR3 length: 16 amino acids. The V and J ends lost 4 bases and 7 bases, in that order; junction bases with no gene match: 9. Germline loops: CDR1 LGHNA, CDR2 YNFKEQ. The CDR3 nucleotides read TGTGCCAGCAGCCGAGGACAGGGGGAAGGAGGCGGGGAGCTGTTTTTT. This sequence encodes CASSRGQGEGGGELFF.

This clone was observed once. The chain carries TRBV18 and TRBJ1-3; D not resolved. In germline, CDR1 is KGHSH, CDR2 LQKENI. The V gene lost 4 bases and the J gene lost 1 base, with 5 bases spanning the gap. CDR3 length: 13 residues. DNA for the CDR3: TGTGCCAGCTCACTGGGATCTGGAAACACCATATATTTT. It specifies CASSLGSGNTIYF. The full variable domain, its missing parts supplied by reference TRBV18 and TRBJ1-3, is NAGVMQNPRHLVRRRGQEARLRCSPMKGHSHVYWYRQLPEEGLKFMVYLQKENIIDESGMPKERFSAEFPKEGPSILRIQQVVRGDSAAYFCASSLGSGNTIYFGEGSWLTVV.